This TCR beta chain was obtained from a study of vaccination effects on CD4 cells after COVID-19. Note on this clone: Its antigen is not known.

Germline V gene lookup returns CDR1 LNHDA and CDR2 SQIVND (reference sequence). Trimming pared 9 bases from V and 3 bases from J, leaving 18 bases between. CDR3 length equals 15 residues. Here immunoSEQ multiplex PCR was the method, and the copy in TCRdb shows in-frame clones only, minus some. Of fewer than 75,000 clones listed, roughly 80% are singletons. CD4+ T cell isolation took place after 10 days of culture. As their vaccination, participants received two doses of either BNT162b2 or mRNA-1273. The chain joins TRBV19 to TRBJ2-1; D is unclear. Here the sequenced sample was CD4+ T cells from PBMCs cultured without peptide, taken after COVID-19 vaccination. The clonotype was recovered from a human donor who received a COVID-19 vaccine. DNA for the CDR3: TGTGCCAGCAAATTATCTGGGTCCCACTACAATGAGCAGTTCTTC. It specifies CASKLSGSHYNEQFF.